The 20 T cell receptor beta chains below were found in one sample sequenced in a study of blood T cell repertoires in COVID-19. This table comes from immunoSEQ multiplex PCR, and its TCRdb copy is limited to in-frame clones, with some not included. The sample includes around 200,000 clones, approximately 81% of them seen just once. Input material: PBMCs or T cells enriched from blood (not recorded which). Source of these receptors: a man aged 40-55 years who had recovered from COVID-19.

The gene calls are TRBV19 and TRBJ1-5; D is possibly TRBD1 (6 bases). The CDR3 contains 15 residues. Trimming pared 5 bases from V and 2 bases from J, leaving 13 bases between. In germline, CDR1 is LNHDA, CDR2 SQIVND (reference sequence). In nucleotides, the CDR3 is TGTGCCAGTAGTCACAGGGTTCCGGGCAATCAGCCCCAGCATTTT. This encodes CASSHRVPGNQPQHF. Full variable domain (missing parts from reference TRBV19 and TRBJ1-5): DGGITQSPKYLFRKEGQNVTLSCEQNLNHDAMYWYRQDPGQGLRLIYYSQIVNDFQKGDIAEGYSVSREKKESFPLTVTSAQKNPTAFYLCASSHRVPGNQPQHFGDGTRLSIL.

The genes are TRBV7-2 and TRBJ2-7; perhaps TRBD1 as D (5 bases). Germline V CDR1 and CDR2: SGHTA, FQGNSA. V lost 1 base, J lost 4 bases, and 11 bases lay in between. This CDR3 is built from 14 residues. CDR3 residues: CASSLEAGRYEQYF. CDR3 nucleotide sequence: TGTGCCAGCAGCTTAGAGGCAGGGCGGTACGAGCAGTACTTC.

The CDR3 bases are TGTGCCAGCAGTGGGAGGGGGCAGTTTGGACTTCCCTATGGCTACACCTTC. It codes for CASSGRGQFGLPYGYTF. The chain couples TRBV25-1 to TRBJ1-2, with TRBD1 identical over 7 bases. The CDR3 covers 17 residues. CDR1 and CDR2 (germline): MGHDK, SYGVNS. V was pared by 4 bases and J by 4 bases, with 15 bases of the junction left unmatched.

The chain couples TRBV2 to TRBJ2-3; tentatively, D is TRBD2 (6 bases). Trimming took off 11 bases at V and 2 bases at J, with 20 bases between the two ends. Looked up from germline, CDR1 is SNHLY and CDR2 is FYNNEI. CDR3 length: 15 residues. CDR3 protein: CAVPGGAHITDTQYF. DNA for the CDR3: TGTGCCGTCCCCGGGGGTGCCCATATCACAGATACGCAGTATTTT.

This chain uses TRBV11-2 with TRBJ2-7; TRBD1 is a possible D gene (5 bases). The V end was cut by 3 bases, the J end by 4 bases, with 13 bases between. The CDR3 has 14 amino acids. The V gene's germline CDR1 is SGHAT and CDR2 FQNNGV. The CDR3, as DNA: TGTGCCAGCAGCTTTTTCGGACAACCTTACGAGCAGTACTTC. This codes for CASSFFGQPYEQYF.

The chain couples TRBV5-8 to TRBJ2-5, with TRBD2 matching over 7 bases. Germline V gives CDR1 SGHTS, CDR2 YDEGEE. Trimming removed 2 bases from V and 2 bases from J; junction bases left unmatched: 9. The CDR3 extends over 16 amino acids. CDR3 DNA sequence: TGTGCCAGCAGCTTTGGGCTAGCGGAGCTTCAAGAGACCCAGTACTTC. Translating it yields CASSFGLAELQETQYF.

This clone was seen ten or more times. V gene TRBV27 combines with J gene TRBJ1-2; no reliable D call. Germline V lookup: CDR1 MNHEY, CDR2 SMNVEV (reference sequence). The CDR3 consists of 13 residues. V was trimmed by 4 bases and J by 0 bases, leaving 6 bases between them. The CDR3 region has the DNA TGTGCCAGCAGTTCCCACACTAACTATGGCTACACCTTC. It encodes CASSSHTNYGYTF.

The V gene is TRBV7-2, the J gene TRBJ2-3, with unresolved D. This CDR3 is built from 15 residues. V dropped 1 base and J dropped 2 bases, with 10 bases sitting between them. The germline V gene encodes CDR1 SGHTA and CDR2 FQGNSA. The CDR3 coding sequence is TGTGCCAGCAGCTTAGACTTTTACGACACAGATACGCAGTATTTT. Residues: CASSLDFYDTDTQYF.

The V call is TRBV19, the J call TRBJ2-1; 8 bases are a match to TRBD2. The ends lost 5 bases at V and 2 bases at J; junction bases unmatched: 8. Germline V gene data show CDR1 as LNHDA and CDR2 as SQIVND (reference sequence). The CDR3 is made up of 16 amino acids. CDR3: CASSSSSGPPYNEQFF. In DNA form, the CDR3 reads TGTGCCAGTAGTTCGTCTAGCGGGCCTCCCTACAATGAGCAGTTCTTC. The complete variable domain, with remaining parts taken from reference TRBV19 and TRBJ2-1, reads DGGITQSPKYLFRKEGQNVTLSCEQNLNHDAMYWYRQDPGQGLRLIYYSQIVNDFQKGDIAEGYSVSREKKESFPLTVTSAQKNPTAFYLCASSSSSGPPYNEQFFGPGTRLTVL.

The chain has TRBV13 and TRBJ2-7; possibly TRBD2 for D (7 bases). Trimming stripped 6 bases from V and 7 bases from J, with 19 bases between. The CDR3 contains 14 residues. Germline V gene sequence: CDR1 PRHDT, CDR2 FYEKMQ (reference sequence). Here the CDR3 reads CASSQGGRAWEQYF. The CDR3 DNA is TGTGCCAGCAGTCAAGGGGGGAGGGCCTGGGAGCAGTACTTC.

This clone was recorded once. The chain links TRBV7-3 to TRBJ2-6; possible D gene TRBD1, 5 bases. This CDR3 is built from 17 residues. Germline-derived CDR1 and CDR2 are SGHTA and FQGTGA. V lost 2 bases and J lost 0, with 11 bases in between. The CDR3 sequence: CASSLYRQNSGANVLTF. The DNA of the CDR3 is TGTGCCAGCAGCTTATACAGGCAAAACTCTGGGGCCAACGTCCTGACTTTC.

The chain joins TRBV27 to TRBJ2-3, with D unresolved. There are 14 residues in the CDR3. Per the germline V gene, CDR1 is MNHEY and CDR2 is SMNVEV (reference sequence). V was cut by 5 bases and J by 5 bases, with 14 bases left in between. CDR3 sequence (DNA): TGTGCCAGCAGTCCATCCCCGAGTGGAGATACGCAGTATTTT. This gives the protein CASSPSPSGDTQYF.

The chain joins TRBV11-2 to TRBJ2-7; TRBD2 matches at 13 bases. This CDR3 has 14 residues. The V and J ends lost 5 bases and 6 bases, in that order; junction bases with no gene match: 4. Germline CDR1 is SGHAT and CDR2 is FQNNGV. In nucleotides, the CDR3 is TGTGCCAGCAGCACTAGCGGGAGGGCCTCCGAGCAGTACTTC. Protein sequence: CASSTSGRASEQYF.

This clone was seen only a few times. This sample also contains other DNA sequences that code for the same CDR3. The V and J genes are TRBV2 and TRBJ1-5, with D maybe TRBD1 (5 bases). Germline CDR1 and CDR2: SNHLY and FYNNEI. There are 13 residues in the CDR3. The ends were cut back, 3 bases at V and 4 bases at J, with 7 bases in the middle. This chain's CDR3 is CASSDGTNQPQHF. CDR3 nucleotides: TGTGCCAGCAGTGATGGGACTAATCAGCCCCAGCATTTT.

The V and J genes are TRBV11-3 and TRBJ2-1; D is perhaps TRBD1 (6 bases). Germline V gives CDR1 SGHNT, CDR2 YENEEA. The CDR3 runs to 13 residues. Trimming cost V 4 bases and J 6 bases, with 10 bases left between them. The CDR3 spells CASSWNRVNEQFF. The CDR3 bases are TGTGCCAGCAGCTGGAACAGGGTCAATGAGCAGTTCTTC.

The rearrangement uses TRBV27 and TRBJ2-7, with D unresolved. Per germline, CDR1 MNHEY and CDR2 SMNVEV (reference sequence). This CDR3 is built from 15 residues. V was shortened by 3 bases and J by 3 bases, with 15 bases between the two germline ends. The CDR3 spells CASSFRFSEHYEQYF. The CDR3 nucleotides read TGTGCCAGCAGTTTCCGTTTCTCGGAGCACTACGAGCAGTACTTC.

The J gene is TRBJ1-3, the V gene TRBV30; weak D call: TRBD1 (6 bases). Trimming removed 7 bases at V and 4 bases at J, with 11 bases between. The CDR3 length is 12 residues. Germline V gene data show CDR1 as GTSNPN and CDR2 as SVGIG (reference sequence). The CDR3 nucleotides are TGTGCCTCCGGACAGAAGGGAAACACCATATATTTT. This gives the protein CASGQKGNTIYF.

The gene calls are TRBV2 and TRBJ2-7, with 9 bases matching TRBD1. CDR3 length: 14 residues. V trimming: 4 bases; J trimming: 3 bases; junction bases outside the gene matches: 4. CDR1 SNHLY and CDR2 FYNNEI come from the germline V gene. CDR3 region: CASSGQGGYYEQYF. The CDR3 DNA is TGTGCCAGCAGTGGACAGGGGGGCTACTACGAGCAGTACTTC.

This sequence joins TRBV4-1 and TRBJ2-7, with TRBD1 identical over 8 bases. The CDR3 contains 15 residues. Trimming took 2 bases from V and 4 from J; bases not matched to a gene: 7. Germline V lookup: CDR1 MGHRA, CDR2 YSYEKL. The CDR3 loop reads CASSQFWDRLYEQYF. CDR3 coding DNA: TGCGCCAGCAGCCAATTCTGGGACAGGTTGTACGAGCAGTACTTC.

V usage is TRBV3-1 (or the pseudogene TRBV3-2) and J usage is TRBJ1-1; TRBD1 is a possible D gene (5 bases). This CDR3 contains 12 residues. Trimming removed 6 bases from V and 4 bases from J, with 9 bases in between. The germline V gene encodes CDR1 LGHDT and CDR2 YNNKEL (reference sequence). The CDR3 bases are TGTGCCAGCAGTTACGGGGGCACTGAAGCTTTCTTT. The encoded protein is CASSYGGTEAFF.